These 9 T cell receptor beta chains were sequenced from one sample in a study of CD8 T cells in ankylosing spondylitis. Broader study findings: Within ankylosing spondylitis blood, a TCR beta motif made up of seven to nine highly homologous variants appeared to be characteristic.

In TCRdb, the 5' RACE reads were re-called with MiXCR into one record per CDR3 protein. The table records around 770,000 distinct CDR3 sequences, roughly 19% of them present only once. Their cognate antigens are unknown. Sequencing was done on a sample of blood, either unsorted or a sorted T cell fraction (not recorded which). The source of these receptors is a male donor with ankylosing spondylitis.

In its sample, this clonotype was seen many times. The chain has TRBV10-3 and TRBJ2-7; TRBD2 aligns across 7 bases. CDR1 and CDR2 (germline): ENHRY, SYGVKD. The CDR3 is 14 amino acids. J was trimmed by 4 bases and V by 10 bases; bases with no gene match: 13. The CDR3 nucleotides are TGTGCCACGAGCCTGGCGGGAGAGGGATACGAGCAGTACTTC. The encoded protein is CATSLAGEGYEQYF.

CDR3 residues: CASSFKSGGRGTEAFF. DNA of the CDR3: TGTGCCAGCAGCTTCAAGTCTGGGGGGCGTGGGACTGAAGCTTTCTTT. J is TRBJ1-1 and V is TRBV7-8; maybe TRBD1 (6 bases). This CDR3 has 16 residues. The V gene lost 3 bases and the J gene lost 5 bases, with 19 bases spanning the gap. Germline-derived CDR1 and CDR2 are SGHVS and FQNEAQ.

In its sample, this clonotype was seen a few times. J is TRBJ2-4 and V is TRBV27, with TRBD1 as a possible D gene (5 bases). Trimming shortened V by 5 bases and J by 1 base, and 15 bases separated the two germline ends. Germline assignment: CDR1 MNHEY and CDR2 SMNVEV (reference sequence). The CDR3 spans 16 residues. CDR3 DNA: TGTGCCAGCAGTCCACGACCCCCAGGGGCCAAAAACATTCAGTACTTC. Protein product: CASSPRPPGAKNIQYF.

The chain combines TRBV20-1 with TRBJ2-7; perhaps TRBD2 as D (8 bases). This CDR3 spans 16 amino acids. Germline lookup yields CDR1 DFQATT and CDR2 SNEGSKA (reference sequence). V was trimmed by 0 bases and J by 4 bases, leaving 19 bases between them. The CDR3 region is CSARDQGGLDFYEQYF. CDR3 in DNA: TGCAGTGCTAGAGATCAGGGGGGACTAGACTTTTACGAGCAGTACTTC.

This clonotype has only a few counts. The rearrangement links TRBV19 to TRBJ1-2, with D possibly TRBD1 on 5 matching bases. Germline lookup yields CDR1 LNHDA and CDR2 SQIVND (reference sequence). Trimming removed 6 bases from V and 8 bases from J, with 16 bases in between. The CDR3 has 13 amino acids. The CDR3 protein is CASSPSGLLGYTF. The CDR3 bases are TGTGCCAGTAGCCCATCAGGGCTCTTGGGCTACACCTTC.

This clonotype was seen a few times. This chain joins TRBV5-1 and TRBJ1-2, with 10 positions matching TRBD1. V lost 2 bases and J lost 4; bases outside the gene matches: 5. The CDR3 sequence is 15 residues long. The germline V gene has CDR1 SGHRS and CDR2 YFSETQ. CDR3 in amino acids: CASSFPGQGPYGYTF. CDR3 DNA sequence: TGCGCCAGCAGCTTTCCGGGACAGGGGCCCTATGGCTACACCTTC.

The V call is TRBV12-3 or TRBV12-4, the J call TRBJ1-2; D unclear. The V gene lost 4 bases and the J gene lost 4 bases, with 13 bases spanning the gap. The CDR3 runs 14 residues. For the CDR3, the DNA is TGTGCCAGCAGTTCCCAATGGTTGGGCTATGGCTACACCTTC. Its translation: CASSSQWLGYGYTF.

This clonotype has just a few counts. The CDR3 sequence is CASSEGGGGWNTGELFF. DNA of the CDR3: TGCGCCAGCAGTGAGGGAGGGGGGGGATGGAACACCGGGGAGCTGTTTTTT. V and J are TRBV10-2 and TRBJ2-2, with a weak D call TRBD2 (7 bases). The CDR3 runs 17 residues. V was pared by 2 bases and J by 1 base, with 14 bases between. Germline CDR1 is WSHSY and CDR2 is SAAADI.

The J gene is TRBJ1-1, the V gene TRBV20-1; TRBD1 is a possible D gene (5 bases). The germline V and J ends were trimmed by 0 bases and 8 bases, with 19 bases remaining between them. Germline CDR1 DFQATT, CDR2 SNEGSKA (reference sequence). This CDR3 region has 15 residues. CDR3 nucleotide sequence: TGCAGTGCTAGAGATAGATCCAGGGTTATTTTGGAAGCTTTCTTT. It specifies CSARDRSRVILEAFF.